This T cell receptor (beta chain) was retrieved from a study of early stage breast cancer tumors. Germline assignment: CDR1 MNHNS and CDR2 SASEGT. V lost 2 bases and J lost 4, with 11 bases in between. This CDR3 region has 14 residues. The repertoire was sequenced with immunoSEQ multiplex PCR; TCRdb's copy has only in-frame clones and lacks some. The sample holds 9,000 to 9,500 clones; 66% are singletons and the top ten take approximately 6.4%. The origin of this receptor is a person aged 50 to 59 with breast cancer. The chain is built from TRBV6-1 and TRBJ2-5; a weak D match, TRBD2 (5 bases). Specimen: breast tumor tissue. The CDR3 here is CASSELTGIETQYF. The DNA of the CDR3 is TGTGCCAGCAGTGAACTAACGGGGATAGAGACCCAGTACTTC.